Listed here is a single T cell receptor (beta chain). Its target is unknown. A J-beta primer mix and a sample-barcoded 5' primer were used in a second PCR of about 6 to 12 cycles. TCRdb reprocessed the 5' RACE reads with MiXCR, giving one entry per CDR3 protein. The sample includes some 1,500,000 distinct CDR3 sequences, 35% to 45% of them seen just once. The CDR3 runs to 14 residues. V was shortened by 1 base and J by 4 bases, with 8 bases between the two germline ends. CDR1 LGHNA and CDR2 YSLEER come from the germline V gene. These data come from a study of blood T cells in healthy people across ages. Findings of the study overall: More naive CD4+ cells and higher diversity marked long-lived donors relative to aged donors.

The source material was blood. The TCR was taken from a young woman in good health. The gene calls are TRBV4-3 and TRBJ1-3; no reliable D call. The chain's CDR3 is CASSQVTEGNTIYF. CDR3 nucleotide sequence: TGCGCCAGCAGCCAAGTTACTGAGGGAAACACCATATATTTT.